The rows below give T cell receptor beta chains drawn from one sample of a study of shared clonotypes between healthy human individuals. Assay: immunoSEQ multiplex PCR; the TCRdb copy retains only in-frame clones and omits some. The data show roughly 2.2 million clones, under 95% seen once. The sequencing input was naive CD4+ T cells from PBMCs. Every receptor here comes from a man younger than 35 in good health. Some clones in this sample may be carry-over from other donors' samples. The CDR3 runs from the conserved cysteine through the conserved F or W. The order of the fields is clone size, J gene, V gene, D gene, CDR3 DNA, CDR3 protein. A D gene is named only where the DNA matches it firmly. A clone size is listed for some rows: how often the clone was seen (once, few, many), or a class if it is expanded.

size: NA; J: TRBJ1-4; V: TRBV30; D: NA; DNA: TGTGCCTGGAGTGTCGAACAGGGTGGCGAAAAACTGTTTTTT; CDR3: CAWSVEQGGEKLFF
size: once; J: TRBJ1-2; V: TRBV18; D: TRBD1; DNA: TGTGCCAGCTCACGGGACAGGGTTATAGCTAACTATGGCTACACCTTC; CDR3: CASSRDRVIANYGYTF
size: NA; J: TRBJ2-7; V: TRBV5-1; D: NA; DNA: TGCGCCAGCAGCTTAGACATCTCCTACGAGCAGTACTTC; CDR3: CASSLDISYEQYF
size: NA; J: TRBJ2-1; V: TRBV7-9; D: NA; DNA: TGTGCCAGCAGCTTAGCCCGTTACAATGAGCAGTTCTTC; CDR3: CASSLARYNEQFF
size: NA; J: TRBJ2-1; V: TRBV28; D: TRBD2; DNA: TGTGCCAGCAGTACCCGGGGAGCGGGAGATTCGAGGTCCTACAATGAGCAGTTCTTC; CDR3: CASSTRGAGDSRSYNEQFF
size: NA; J: TRBJ1-5; V: TRBV28; D: NA; DNA: TGTGCCAGCAGTGCGGGGGGATACAATCAGCCCCAGCATTTT; CDR3: CASSAGGYNQPQHF
size: once; J: TRBJ2-1; V: TRBV7-8; D: TRBD2; DNA: TGTGCCGCCACGTCGGGGGGAGGAGAGCAGTTCTTC; CDR3: CAATSGGGEQFF
size: NA; J: TRBJ2-1; V: TRBV5-1; D: TRBD2; DNA: TGCGCCAGCAGCGGCGGGACTAGCGGGAACAATGAGCAGTTCTTC; CDR3: CASSGGTSGNNEQFF
size: NA; J: TRBJ2-5; V: TRBV5-1; D: NA; DNA: TGCGCCAGCAGCTACCTCTCAAACGAGGCGTACTTC; CDR3: CASSYLSNEAYF
size: NA; J: TRBJ1-2; V: TRBV7-2; D: TRBD1; DNA: TGTGCCAGCAGCTCCCACAGGGGAGGTACAGCGAACTATGGCTACACCTTC; CDR3: CASSSHRGGTANYGYTF
size: NA; J: TRBJ2-7; V: TRBV6-1; D: NA; DNA: TGTGCCAGCAGTGAAAGAGGGCGATCGGACGAGCAGTACTTC; CDR3: CASSERGRSDEQYF
size: NA; J: TRBJ2-5; V: TRBV5-1; D: NA; DNA: TGCGCCAGCTACGTTCGTCCGGTGGGAGAGACCCAGTACTTC; CDR3: CASYVRPVGETQYF
size: NA; J: TRBJ2-2; V: TRBV11-3; D: NA; DNA: TGTGCCAGCAGCTTTCGGGGGCCCGGGGAGCTGTTTTTT; CDR3: CASSFRGPGELFF